The next 16 T cell receptor beta chains were all read from a single sample in a study of T-cell memory formation after mild COVID-19. TCRdb recomputed calls from the 5' RACE reads with MiXCR, one row per CDR3 protein. This sample carries roughly 400,000 distinct CDR3 sequences, more than 15% of them seen once, and the ten largest clones take 20% to 25%. Material: PBMCs or a T cell subset sorted from them (not recorded which). These receptors were collected from a man younger than 30 who had mild COVID-19 (a few samples of this study predate the infection). Cell type and time point are not known.

The chain's CDR3 is CASSLEAGSVSPLHF. The CDR3 nucleotides read TGTGCCAGCAGCTTAGAGGCAGGGTCTGTTTCACCCCTCCACTTT. The chain combines TRBV7-6 with TRBJ1-6; TRBD1 is a possible D gene (5 bases). From germline, CDR1 is SGHVS and CDR2 FNYEAQ. V gave up 1 base and J gave up 9 bases, with 13 bases separating them. CDR3 length equals 15 residues.

The V and J genes are TRBV20-1 and TRBJ1-5, with TRBD1 as a possible D gene (5 bases). V shed 1 base and J shed 1 base, with 14 bases lying between them. The germline V gene encodes CDR1 DFQATT and CDR2 SNEGSKA (reference sequence). The CDR3 spans 16 residues. CDR3 amino acids: CSARGGRPGSNQPQHF. CDR3 DNA: TGCAGTGCTAGAGGGGGCAGGCCTGGGAGCAATCAGCCCCAGCATTTT.

A few counts support this clonotype. The chain carries TRBV3-1 and TRBJ1-1, with D unclear. This CDR3 is built from 13 residues. Trimming cost V 1 base and J 6 bases, with 9 bases left between them. Germline CDR1 reads LGHDT; CDR2 reads YNNKEL (reference sequence). CDR3 bases: TGTGCCAGCAGCCAAGGTCATAGCGCTGAAGCTTTCTTT. This encodes CASSQGHSAEAFF.

The chain recombines TRBV12-3 or TRBV12-4 with TRBJ1-2; no definite D call. V lost 4 bases, J lost 8 bases, and 14 bases lay in between. The CDR3 sequence is 13 residues long. CDR3 bases: TGTGCCAGCAGTTCGGGCAAAAAGTGGGGCTACACCTTC. This gives the protein CASSSGKKWGYTF.

The chain carries TRBV20-1 and TRBJ1-4; 7 bases are a match to TRBD1. The junction had 7 bases not matched to a gene; V was cut back by 1 base and J by 8 bases. The CDR3 consists of 14 residues. Germline V gene lookup returns CDR1 DFQATT and CDR2 SNEGSKA (reference sequence). DNA of the CDR3: TGCAGTGCTAGAGTTTCAGGGGGTGGAGAAAAACTGTTTTTT. It encodes CSARVSGGGEKLFF.

This clonotype showed up just a few times. CDR3 in DNA: TGTGCCAGCACTTGGACAGCCTACGAGCAGTACTTC. Translating gives CASTWTAYEQYF. V gene TRBV6-1 combines with J gene TRBJ2-7; tentatively, D is TRBD1 (6 bases). CDR3 size: 12 residues. The V and J ends lost 7 bases and 2 bases respectively, with 9 bases between them. Germline CDR1 is MNHNS and CDR2 is SASEGT.

This clonotype was picked up a small number of times. The chain employs TRBV4-1 and TRBJ2-7; D call uncertain. This CDR3 comprises 11 residues. Trimming took off 7 bases at V and 4 bases at J, with 8 bases between the two ends. Per the germline V gene, CDR1 is MGHRA and CDR2 is YSYEKL. The CDR3 DNA reads TGCGCCAGCACCTCCGGATACGAGCAGTACTTC. Amino acid sequence: CASTSGYEQYF.

V and J are TRBV10-3 and TRBJ2-3, with 7 bases that match TRBD2. The CDR3 is 14 residues long. Germline trimming cut 4 bases from V and 5 bases from J; bases unmatched to any gene: 6. The germline V gene encodes CDR1 ENHRY and CDR2 SYGVKD. CDR3 in DNA: TGTGCCATCAGTGTTGATGGGGGGGGAGATACGCAGTATTTT. Translating it yields CAISVDGGGDTQYF.

In this sample, this clonotype turned up a few times. The V call is TRBV10-3, the J call TRBJ1-5; D gene uncertain. CDR3 size: 13 residues. V lost 2 bases, J lost 7 bases, and 9 bases lay in between. Germline-derived CDR1 and CDR2 are ENHRY and SYGVKD. This CDR3 is CAISEARRQPQHF. CDR3 nucleotides: TGTGCCATCAGTGAGGCACGCCGGCAGCCCCAGCATTTT.

In its sample, this clonotype was seen many times. The V call is TRBV7-2, the J call TRBJ2-3; D is unclear. The CDR3 is 12 amino acids. V was trimmed by 5 bases and J by 2 bases, leaving 5 bases between them. Germline V CDR1 and CDR2: SGHTA, FQGNSA. The CDR3 DNA reads TGTGCCAGCAGCCCGTTCACAGATACGCAGTATTTT. Its protein product is CASSPFTDTQYF.

This clonotype was seen more than once but under ten times. V gene TRBV4-3 combines with J gene TRBJ1-2, with D unresolved. V gave up 3 bases and J gave up 2 bases, with 7 bases separating them. CDR3 length equals 13 residues. Germline V CDR1 and CDR2: LGHNA, YSLEER. CDR3 residues: CASSQENNYGYTF. In DNA, the CDR3 is TGCGCCAGCAGCCAGGAAAACAACTATGGCTACACCTTC.

This rearrangement joins TRBV14 to TRBJ2-1; D might be TRBD2 (7 bases). The V and J ends lost 7 bases and 7 bases respectively, with 23 bases between them. The CDR3 sequence is 16 residues long. Germline loops: CDR1 SGHDN, CDR2 FVKESK. CDR3: CASKGGHPDKRNEQFF. CDR3 DNA: TGTGCCAGCAAGGGGGGGCACCCGGACAAGAGGAATGAGCAGTTCTTC.

Turning to this clonotype: Relative to the germline gene, one junction end is altered; a read error may explain this. In DNA form, the CDR3 reads TGTGCCAGCAGCTACTCGGAGGGGGAGGGCTACACCTTC. Translated, it gives CASSYSEGEGYTF. V usage is TRBV6-5 and J usage is TRBJ1-2; D may be TRBD1 (6 bases). The germline CDR1 and CDR2 sequences are MNHEY and SVGAGI. The CDR3 runs 13 residues.

The V gene is TRBV20-1, the J gene TRBJ1-2; D not certain. Germline V CDR1 and CDR2: DFQATT, SNEGSKA (reference sequence). Trimming removed 0 bases from V and 0 bases from J, with 20 bases in between. CDR3 length: 18 amino acids. The CDR3 spells CSARDWQAAKQANYGYTF. The CDR3 bases are TGCAGTGCTAGAGATTGGCAGGCAGCGAAGCAGGCTAACTATGGCTACACCTTC.

This clonotype was picked up many times. The chain is built from TRBV4-3 and TRBJ1-1; TRBD1 might be the D (6 bases). The CDR3 consists of 15 residues. V shed 0 bases and J shed 5 bases, with 13 bases lying between them. Germline V gives CDR1 LGHNA, CDR2 YSLEER. The CDR3 loop is CASSQDRGAGTEAFF. CDR3 nucleotides: TGCGCCAGCAGCCAAGATCGGGGGGCAGGGACTGAAGCTTTCTTT.

This clonotype appeared many times. This chain uses TRBV5-1 with TRBJ1-1; 7 nucleotides align to TRBD1. Germline lookup yields CDR1 SGHRS and CDR2 YFSETQ. This CDR3 is 14 amino acids long. The V segment lost 3 bases and the J segment 5 bases; nucleotides outside the gene matches: 7. Written as DNA, the CDR3 is TGCGCCAGCAGCTCCGGGACAGAGGGGACTGAAGCTTTCTTT. This encodes CASSSGTEGTEAFF.